These 15 T cell receptor beta chains were all obtained from the same sample, sequenced in a study of shared clonotypes between healthy human individuals. Generated by immunoSEQ multiplex PCR, the TCRdb table keeps only in-frame clones and is missing some. This table holds hundreds of thousands of clones, about 97% found once. Sequenced: memory CD8+ T cells sorted from blood. Stated subset: CD45RO+ cells pooled with CCR7-negative TemRA cells. The receptors originated from a man between 25 and 39 years old in good health.

This chain connects TRBV30 to TRBJ2-3, with TRBD1 matching over 7 bases. The CDR3 extends over 15 amino acids. V dropped 5 bases and J dropped 0; count of bases not matched to a gene: 8. Per germline, CDR1 GTSNPN and CDR2 SVGIG (reference sequence). The DNA for the CDR3 is TGTGCCTGGTGTAAGGGACAGACTAGCACAGATACGCAGTATTTT. Amino acids: CAWCKGQTSTDTQYF. The complete variable domain, with remaining parts taken from reference TRBV30 and TRBJ2-3, reads SQTIHQWPATLVQPVGSPLSLECTVEGTSNPNLYWYRQAAGRGLQLLFYSVGIGQISSEVPQNLSASRPQDRQFILSSKKLLLSDSGFYLCAWCKGQTSTDTQYFGPGTRLTVL.

V and J are TRBV6-5 and TRBJ2-5; 7 bases align to TRBD2. V dropped 6 bases and J dropped 1; count of bases not matched to a gene: 5. The CDR3 has 14 residues. The V gene's germline CDR1 is MNHEY and CDR2 SVGAGI. The CDR3 spells CASRLPGGQETQYF. The DNA of the CDR3 is TGTGCCAGCAGGCTCCCGGGGGGCCAAGAGACCCAGTACTTC.

This chain connects TRBV29-1 to TRBJ2-6; D unresolved. The CDR3 has 13 amino acids. Trimming left V 6 bases short and J 2 bases short, with 8 bases between. CDR1 and CDR2 (germline): SQVTM, ANQGSEA. The CDR3 here is CSVQSAGANVLTF. In DNA, the CDR3 is TGCAGCGTCCAGAGCGCTGGGGCCAACGTCCTGACTTTC.

The chain joins TRBV5-1 to TRBJ2-4; possibly TRBD2 for D (5 bases). Trimming shortened V by 3 bases and J by 0 bases, and 7 bases separated the two germline ends. The CDR3 is 14 amino acids. CDR1 SGHRS and CDR2 YFSETQ come from the germline V gene. CDR3 residues: CASSWGVAKNIQYF. The CDR3 DNA is TGCGCCAGCAGCTGGGGAGTAGCCAAAAACATTCAGTACTTC.

The chain links TRBV7-9 to TRBJ2-3, with D maybe TRBD2 (5 bases). Germline CDR1 and CDR2: SEHNR and FQNEAQ (reference sequence). The CDR3 sequence is 14 residues long. V shed 3 bases and J shed 4 bases, with 11 bases lying between them. The CDR3 spells CASSLLGVSDTQYF. As DNA, the CDR3 is TGTGCCAGCAGCTTGCTCGGGGTGTCAGATACGCAGTATTTT.

The chain couples TRBV18 to TRBJ1-4; 7 bases are shared with TRBD1. Germline V gene sequence: CDR1 KGHSH, CDR2 LQKENI. This CDR3 region has 14 residues. Trimming at V came to 6 bases and at J to 8 bases, leaving 9 bases not matched to a gene. CDR3 sequence reads: CASSPNRGREKLFF. CDR3 bases: TGTGCCAGCTCCCCCAACAGGGGACGGGAAAAACTGTTTTTT. Supplemented by reference TRBV18 and TRBJ1-4, the full variable domain reads NAGVMQNPRHLVRRRGQEARLRCSPMKGHSHVYWYRQLPEEGLKFMVYLQKENIIDESGMPKERFSAEFPKEGPSILRIQQVVRGDSAAYFCASSPNRGREKLFFGSGTQLSVL.

The rearrangement uses TRBV19 and TRBJ2-7; 8 bases agree with TRBD1. CDR3 length: 15 residues. Germline values: CDR1 LNHDA, CDR2 SQIVND (reference sequence). J lost 6 bases, V lost 3 bases, and 10 bases had no gene match. CDR3 DNA: TGTGCCAGTAGTATCACGGGGACAGGTGCCTCCGAGCAGTACTTC. It specifies CASSITGTGASEQYF.

This chain joins TRBV28 and TRBJ2-1; 10 bases agree with TRBD2. After removal of 6 bases from V and 0 bases from J, the junction contained 2 bases not matched to a gene. CDR1 is MDHEN, CDR2 SYDVKM, per germline. The CDR3 sequence is 15 residues long. The CDR3 DNA sequence: TGTGCCAGCAGAGCTAGCGGGAGCTCCTACAATGAGCAGTTCTTC. It is translated as CASRASGSSYNEQFF.

This rearrangement joins TRBV7-9 to TRBJ2-2; TRBD2 matches at 11 bases. The germline CDR1 and CDR2 sequences are SEHNR and FQNEAQ (reference sequence). The ends lost 10 bases at V and 6 bases at J; junction bases unmatched: 7. This CDR3 has 14 amino acids. The CDR3 spells CAMTSGNGAGELFF. For the CDR3, the DNA is TGTGCCATGACTAGCGGGAATGGGGCCGGGGAGCTGTTTTTT.

Comment on this clone: Other DNA sequences of this sample code for an identical CDR3. The chain links TRBV19 to TRBJ2-7; D not certain. The germline V gene encodes CDR1 LNHDA and CDR2 SQIVND (reference sequence). V shed 3 bases and J shed 1 base, with 4 bases lying between them. The CDR3 extends over 12 amino acids. CDR3 amino acids: CASSIGSYEQYF. The CDR3, as DNA: TGTGCCAGTAGTATCGGGTCCTACGAGCAGTACTTC.

This chain's CDR3 is CASSLGGPATNEKLFF. In DNA form, the CDR3 reads TGTGCCAGCAGCTTGGGGGGACCCGCAACTAATGAAAAACTGTTTTTT. The chain links TRBV7-2 to TRBJ1-4; D might be TRBD1 (5 bases). Germline V gene sequence: CDR1 SGHTA, CDR2 FQGNSA. V shed 3 bases and J shed 0 bases, with 11 bases lying between them. The CDR3 sequence is 16 residues long.

The CDR3 DNA reads as TGTGCCAGCAGTTTGTTCGGCGCGACCGACAATGAGCAGTTCTTC. Amino acid sequence: CASSLFGATDNEQFF. The V and J genes are TRBV28 and TRBJ2-1; D unresolved. CDR1 MDHEN and CDR2 SYDVKM come from the germline V gene. The CDR3 loop spans 15 amino acids. V was pared by 3 bases and J by 5 bases, with 14 bases between.

The V gene is TRBV7-2, the J gene TRBJ2-1, with 8 bases aligning to TRBD2. Germline CDR1 reads SGHTA; CDR2 reads FQGNSA. The CDR3 covers 15 residues. The J segment lost 6 bases and the V segment lost 2 bases, leaving 6 bases of the junction unmatched. In nucleotides, the CDR3 is TGTGCCAGCAGCTTATCGTCCAGCGGGAGCAATGAGCAGTTCTTC. Its translation is CASSLSSSGSNEQFF.

The chain carries TRBV6-5 and TRBJ2-6, with D unclear. V was cut by 2 bases and J by 0 bases, with 5 bases left in between. CDR1 MNHEY and CDR2 SVGAGI come from the germline V gene. This CDR3 has 15 residues. CDR3 region: CASSYVYSGANVLTF. For the CDR3, the DNA is TGTGCCAGCAGTTACGTATACTCTGGGGCCAACGTCCTGACTTTC.

The V gene is TRBV6-5, the J gene TRBJ2-3, with D maybe TRBD2 (5 bases). The ends were cut back, 6 bases at V and 1 base at J, with 14 bases in the middle. This CDR3 contains 15 residues. CDR1 and CDR2 (germline): MNHEY, SVGAGI. CDR3 sequence reads: CASRNSATRTDTQYF. The CDR3 DNA follows: TGTGCCAGCAGGAATAGCGCGACCCGCACAGATACGCAGTATTTT.